This is a list of T cell receptor beta chains from one sample in a study of T cell repertoires in cytomegalovirus infection. One entry per CDR3 protein results from TCRdb running MiXCR on the reads. Of about a million distinct CDR3 sequences detected, roughly 30% appear once; the ten largest clones hold 10% to 15%. No antigen is known for these receptors. Sequencing was performed on cultured CD8+ T cells from PBMCs, taken from culture after CMV antigen stimulation. The receptors shown here come from a human donor in good health (CMV status not recorded). Some clones in this sample may be carry-over from other donors' samples. Each CDR3 is given with its conserved first and last residue. A D gene is named only where the DNA matches it firmly. Clone size appears in some rows only: once, few, many, or a class for an expanded clone.

CAKFGGQGVFMNTEAFF TGTGCCAAATTTGGGGGACAGGGGGTGTTCATGAACACTGAAGCTTTCTTT TRBD1 TRBJ1-1 NA TRBV5-8
CATSRAGEGSPLWNEQFF TGTGCCACCAGCAGAGCGGGGGAGGGCTCTCCCCTGTGGAATGAGCAGTTCTTC TRBD2 TRBJ2-1 few TRBV15
CASSYASGLYNEQFF TGTGCCAGCAGTTACGCTAGCGGCCTTTACAATGAGCAGTTCTTC TRBD2 TRBJ2-1 NA TRBV6-5
CASSLDRGPHGYTF TGTGCCAGCAGCTTAGACAGGGGGCCGCATGGCTACACCTTC TRBD1 TRBJ1-2 few TRBV11-2
CASSQEAATYGYTF TGTGCCAGCAGCCAAGAAGCGGCAACCTATGGCTACACCTTC NA TRBJ1-2 NA TRBV3-1
CASSWLAGGRSEQFF TGTGCCAGCAGTTGGCTAGCGGGGGGGCGTAGTGAGCAGTTCTTC TRBD2 TRBJ2-1 once TRBV6-5
CSAILAGDADTQYF TGCAGTGCTATTCTAGCGGGGGACGCAGATACGCAGTATTTT TRBD2 TRBJ2-3 NA TRBV20-1
CASSSTGEGNYGYTF TGTGCCAGCAGCTCCACAGGGGAGGGTAACTATGGCTACACCTTC TRBD1 TRBJ1-2 many TRBV7-2
CASSIWTENTEAFF TGTGCCAGTAGTATCTGGACAGAGAACACTGAAGCTTTCTTT NA TRBJ1-1 few TRBV19
CASSTGLARDTQYF TGTGCCAGCAGCACGGGACTAGCTAGGGATACGCAGTATTTT TRBD2 TRBJ2-3 NA TRBV7-6
CASSELGSPYSNQPQHF TGTGCCAGCAGTGAATTGGGCAGCCCTTATAGCAATCAGCCCCAGCATTTT NA TRBJ1-5 few TRBV6-1
CASSHRDRDTETQYF TGTGCCAGCAGTCACCGGGACAGGGATACAGAGACCCAGTACTTC TRBD1 TRBJ2-5 many TRBV28
CAISEQPQGATYNEQFF TGTGCCATCAGTGAGCAGCCGCAGGGGGCGACATACAATGAGCAGTTCTTC TRBD1 TRBJ2-1 NA TRBV10-3
CASSPGRITEAFF TGTGCCAGCAGCCCGGGACGTATCACTGAAGCTTTCTTT NA TRBJ1-1 NA TRBV11-3